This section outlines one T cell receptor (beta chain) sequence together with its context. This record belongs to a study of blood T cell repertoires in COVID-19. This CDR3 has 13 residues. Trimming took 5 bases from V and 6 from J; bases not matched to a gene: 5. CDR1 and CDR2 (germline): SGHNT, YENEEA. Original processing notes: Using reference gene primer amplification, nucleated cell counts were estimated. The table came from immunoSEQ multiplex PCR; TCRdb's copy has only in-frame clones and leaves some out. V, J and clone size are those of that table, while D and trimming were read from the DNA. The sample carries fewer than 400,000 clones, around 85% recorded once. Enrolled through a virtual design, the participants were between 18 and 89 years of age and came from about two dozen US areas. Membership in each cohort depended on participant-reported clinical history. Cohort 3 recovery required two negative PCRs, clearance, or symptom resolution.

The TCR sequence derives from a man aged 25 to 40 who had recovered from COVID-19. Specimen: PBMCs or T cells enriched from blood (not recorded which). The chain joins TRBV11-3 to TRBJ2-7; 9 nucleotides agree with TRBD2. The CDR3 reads CASSQGLAGEQYF. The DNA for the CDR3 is TGTGCCAGCAGCCAGGGACTAGCAGGCGAGCAGTACTTC.